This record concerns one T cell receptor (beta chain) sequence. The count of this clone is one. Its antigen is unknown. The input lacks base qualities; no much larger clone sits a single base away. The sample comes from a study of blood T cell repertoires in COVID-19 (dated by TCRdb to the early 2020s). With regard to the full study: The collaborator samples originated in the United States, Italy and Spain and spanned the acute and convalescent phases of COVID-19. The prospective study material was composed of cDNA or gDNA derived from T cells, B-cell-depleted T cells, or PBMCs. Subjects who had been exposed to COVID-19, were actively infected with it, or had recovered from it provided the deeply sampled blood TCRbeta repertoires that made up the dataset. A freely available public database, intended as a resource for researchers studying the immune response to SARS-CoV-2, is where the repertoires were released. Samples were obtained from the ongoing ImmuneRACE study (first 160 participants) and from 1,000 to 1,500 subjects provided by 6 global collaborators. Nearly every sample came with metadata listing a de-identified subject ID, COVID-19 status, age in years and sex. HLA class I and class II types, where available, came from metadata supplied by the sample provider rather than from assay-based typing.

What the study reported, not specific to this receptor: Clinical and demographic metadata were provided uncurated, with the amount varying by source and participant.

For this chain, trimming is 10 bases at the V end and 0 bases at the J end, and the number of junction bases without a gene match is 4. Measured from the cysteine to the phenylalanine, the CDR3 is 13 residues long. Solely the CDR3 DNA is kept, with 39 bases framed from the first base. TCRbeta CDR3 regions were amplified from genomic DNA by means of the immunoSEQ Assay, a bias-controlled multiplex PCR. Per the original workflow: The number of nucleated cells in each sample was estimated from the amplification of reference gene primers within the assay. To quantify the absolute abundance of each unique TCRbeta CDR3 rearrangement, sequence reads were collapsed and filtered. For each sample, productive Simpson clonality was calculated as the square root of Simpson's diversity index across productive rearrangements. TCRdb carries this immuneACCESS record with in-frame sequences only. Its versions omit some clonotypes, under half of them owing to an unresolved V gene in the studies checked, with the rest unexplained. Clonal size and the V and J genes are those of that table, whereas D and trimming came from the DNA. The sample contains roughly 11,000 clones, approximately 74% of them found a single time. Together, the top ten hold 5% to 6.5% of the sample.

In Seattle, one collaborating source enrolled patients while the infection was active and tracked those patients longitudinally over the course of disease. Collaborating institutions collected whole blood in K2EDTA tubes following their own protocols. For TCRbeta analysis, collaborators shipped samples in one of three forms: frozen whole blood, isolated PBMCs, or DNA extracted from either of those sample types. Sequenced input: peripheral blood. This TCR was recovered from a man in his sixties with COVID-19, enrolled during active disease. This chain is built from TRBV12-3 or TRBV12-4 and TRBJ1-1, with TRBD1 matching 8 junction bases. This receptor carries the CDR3 CATMGQVNTEAFF. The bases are TGTGCCACCATGGGACAGGTGAACACTGAAGCTTTCTTT.